The clone carrying this T cell receptor delta chain turned up a few times. Its antigen is not known. The template was reverse-transcribed extracted RNA. The CDR3 regions were amplified by multiplex PCR from V-gene primers to a constant-region primer. TCRdb called clones anew from the multiplex PCR reads with CATT. The sample lists about 25,000 delta-chain clones; around 28% were seen once. Germline trimming cut 9 bases from V and 6 bases from J; bases unmatched to any gene: 9. This CDR3 is 13 amino acids long. The germline gives CDR1 TSWWSYY, CDR2 QGS. Alphabeta T cells were depleted, then CD3+ Vdelta1+ Vdelta2- thymocytes were FACS-sorted. This record comes from a study of Vδ1+ human thymocytes. Findings and caveats of the study: Bulk data may be misread because of unexpected Vdelta2 sequences. Highly polyclonal TRG and TRD repertoires with Gaussian CDR3 length distributions appeared in thymus. TRD repertoires were essentially private, unlike widely shared TRG clonotypes. Unlike peripheral blood Vdelta1+ controls, thymic delta-chain sequences included about 20% Vdelta2 and few Vdelta3.

V usage is TRDV1 and J usage is TRDJ1; TRDD3 aligns across 8 bases. The sample taken for sequencing was Vdelta1+ gamma-delta thymocytes from the thymus. Subset reported: FACS-sorted CD3+ TCRalphabeta- TCRVdelta1+ TCRVdelta2- thymocytes. This clonotype originated in a boy under two years old who had congenital heart surgery. The CDR3 sequence: CALELLGGHKLIF. CDR3 bases: TGTGCTCTGGAGCTACTGGGGGGGCATAAACTCATCTTT.